This passage covers 11 T cell receptor beta chains from one sample sequenced in a study of CD8+CD57+ T cells in acquired aplastic anemia. The use of genomic DNA as template underpinned the TCR beta VDJ and CDR3 profiling. MiXCR, run by TCRdb on the reads, gives a single entry per CDR3 protein. Of under 200,000 distinct CDR3 sequences listed, 40% to 60% are singletons. An expansion of CD8+CD57+ cells by flow cytometry had been shown in patients chosen for sequencing. Sample: sorted CD4+, CD8+, or CD8+CD57+ T cells (not recorded which) from PBMCs. The receptors originated from a human donor with aplastic anemia.

This clonotype was recorded many times. This rearrangement joins TRBV6-5 to TRBJ1-1, with a weak D call TRBD1 (6 bases). This CDR3 comprises 16 residues. V was cut by 7 bases and J by 1 base, with 19 bases left in between. Germline CDR1 is MNHEY and CDR2 is SVGAGI. Written as DNA, the CDR3 is TGTGCCAGCACGGGAGGGGGGCGAAGGGGGAACACTGAAGCTTTCTTT. Translating gives CASTGGGRRGNTEAFF.

The chain employs TRBV10-3 and TRBJ2-2; 7 bases are a match to TRBD2. Germline V lookup: CDR1 ENHRY, CDR2 SYGVKD. The CDR3 extends over 18 amino acids. The junction had 18 bases not matched to a gene; V was cut back by 10 bases and J by 1 base. CDR3 bases: TGTGCCAGTGGCTCGGGTTTTGCGGGGGAAGAGAACACCGGGGAGCTGTTTTTT. This translates into CASGSGFAGEENTGELFF.

Many counts were recorded for this clonotype. CDR3 sequence: CASSEQRQETQYF. CDR3 coding DNA: TGTGCCAGCAGTGAGCAGCGTCAAGAGACCCAGTACTTC. The V and J genes are TRBV25-1 and TRBJ2-5, with D unclear. The CDR3 runs 13 residues. Germline V lookup: CDR1 MGHDK, CDR2 SYGVNS. The V gene lost 3 bases and the J gene lost 2 bases, with 7 bases spanning the gap. Variable domain in full (rest from reference TRBV25-1 and TRBJ2-5): EADIYQTPRYLVIGTGKKITLECSQTMGHDKMYWYQQDPGMELHLIHYSYGVNSTEKGDLSSESTVSRIRTEHFPLTLESARPSHTSQYLCASSEQRQETQYFGPGTRLLVL.

This chain links TRBV19 with TRBJ1-6, with D perhaps TRBD1 (5 bases). The CDR3 extends over 15 amino acids. The germline V and J ends were trimmed by 5 bases and 6 bases, with 14 bases remaining between them. Per germline, CDR1 LNHDA and CDR2 SQIVND (reference sequence). Here the CDR3 reads CASSGWGSGNSPLHF. DNA of the CDR3: TGTGCCAGTAGTGGATGGGGCTCGGGTAATTCACCCCTCCACTTT.

This clonotype was found many times. The chain links TRBV12-3 or TRBV12-4 to TRBJ2-5, with 7 bases identical to TRBD1. J was trimmed by 0 bases and V by 6 bases; bases with no gene match: 4. The CDR3 consists of 14 residues. The CDR3: CASSVGQHQETQYF. In DNA, the CDR3 is TGTGCCAGCAGCGTGGGACAGCACCAAGAGACCCAGTACTTC.

This clonotype showed up just a few times. The chain couples TRBV27 to TRBJ2-5; D unresolved. V was pared by 8 bases and J by 5 bases, with 12 bases between. CDR1 MNHEY and CDR2 SMNVEV come from the germline V gene (reference sequence). This CDR3 is built from 12 residues. This CDR3 reads CASGLPHETQYF. The DNA of the CDR3 is TGTGCCAGCGGGTTGCCTCATGAGACCCAGTACTTC.

The V gene is TRBV11-2, the J gene TRBJ1-1; D is undetermined. V lost 4 bases and J lost 0, with 15 bases in between. This CDR3 has 16 amino acids. Germline V lookup: CDR1 SGHAT, CDR2 FQNNGV. The CDR3 loop reads CASSSSRGKVNTEAFF. CDR3 sequence (DNA): TGTGCCAGCAGCTCTAGTAGAGGGAAGGTGAACACTGAAGCTTTCTTT.

In its sample, this clonotype was seen a few times. A read error may produce the germline difference seen at one junction end. The chain carries TRBV7-7 and TRBJ2-5; unclear D gene. This CDR3 is built from 11 residues. Germline CDR1 is SSHAT and CDR2 is FNYEAQ (reference sequence). The CDR3 protein is CASSSGVTQYF. The CDR3 nucleotides read TGTGCTAGCAGCTCAGGTGTGACCCAGTACTTC.

This clonotype was seen only a few times. This chain links TRBV11-2 with TRBJ2-5; TRBD1 matches 8 bases. The CDR3 consists of 17 residues. Germline CDR1 SGHAT, CDR2 FQNNGV. V shed 2 bases, J shed 1 base, and the junction held 9 bases outside the gene matches. CDR3 coding DNA: TGTGCCAGCAGCTTAAAAAACCCAGGGGGCACCCAAGAGACCCAGTACTTC. The encoded protein is CASSLKNPGGTQETQYF.

This sequence joins TRBV7-9 and TRBJ2-7; 9 nucleotides line up with TRBD1. Germline V gene sequence: CDR1 SEHNR, CDR2 FQNEAQ (reference sequence). J was trimmed by 4 bases and V by 8 bases; bases with no gene match: 9. CDR3 size: 14 residues. The CDR3 here is CASGSGDRGYEQYF. Written as DNA, the CDR3 is TGTGCCAGCGGCTCAGGAGACAGGGGGTACGAGCAGTACTTC.

The gene calls are TRBV29-1 and TRBJ2-1; 10 positions agree with TRBD2. This CDR3 is 13 amino acids long. Germline CDR1 reads SQVTM; CDR2 reads ANQGSEA. With V trimmed by 7 bases and J by 4 bases, 4 bases remained unmatched. The CDR3 loop reads CSASGRGYNEQFF. CDR3 DNA sequence: TGCAGCGCGAGCGGGAGGGGGTACAATGAGCAGTTCTTC.